The 11 T cell receptor beta chains below were found in one sample sequenced in a study of T cell responses to AZD1222 COVID-19 vaccine. Produced via immunoSEQ multiplex PCR; TCRdb's table is partial and in-frame only. The top ten hold 10% of the sample, which has 100,000 to 150,000 clones, around 87% seen once. Sequences were derived from peripheral blood, sampled on day 0 of AZD1222 vaccination. All receptors derive from an adult in good health.

The gene calls are TRBV19 and TRBJ1-1; the D gene is possibly TRBD1 (5 bases). This CDR3 is built from 12 residues. V was pared by 5 bases and J by 11 bases, with 15 bases between. CDR1 and CDR2 from the germline V gene are LNHDA and SQIVND (reference sequence). CDR3 in amino acids: CASSVKQAGAFF. The DNA for the CDR3 is TGTGCCAGTAGTGTGAAACAGGCGGGGGCTTTCTTT. The complete variable domain, with remaining parts taken from reference TRBV19 and TRBJ1-1, reads DGGITQSPKYLFRKEGQNVTLSCEQNLNHDAMYWYRQDPGQGLRLIYYSQIVNDFQKGDIAEGYSVSREKKESFPLTVTSAQKNPTAFYLCASSVKQAGAFFGQGTRLTVV.

The chain employs TRBV5-4 and TRBJ2-7; 7 bases align to TRBD2. The germline CDR1 and CDR2 sequences are SGHNT and YYREEE (reference sequence). The V and J ends lost 2 bases and 0 bases, in that order; junction bases with no gene match: 5. The CDR3 is 15 residues long. CDR3 region: CASSFITGGSYEQYF. The CDR3 nucleotides read TGTGCCAGCAGCTTTATAACGGGGGGCTCCTACGAGCAGTACTTC.

This chain connects TRBV9 to TRBJ2-1, with D perhaps matching TRBD1 or TRBD2 (6 bases each). This CDR3 spans 15 amino acids. From germline, CDR1 is SGDLS and CDR2 YYNGEE. The V gene lost 4 bases and the J gene lost 8 bases, with 19 bases spanning the gap. The CDR3 region has the DNA TGTGCCAGCAGCCGGGCCGGAGAGAGGGGGGATGAGCAGTTCTTC. It specifies CASSRAGERGDEQFF.

The chain is built from TRBV6-6 and TRBJ2-1, with D hard to call. Germline CDR1 is MNHNY and CDR2 is SVGAGI (reference sequence). The CDR3 sequence is 13 residues long. V lost 5 bases to trimming and J lost 0 bases, with 5 bases between them. CDR3 nucleotide sequence: TGTGCCAGCAGTCCCGACTCCTACAATGAGCAGTTCTTC. Residues: CASSPDSYNEQFF.

The chain carries TRBV24-1 and TRBJ2-5; possible D gene TRBD2, 6 bases. Trimming removed 3 bases from V and 5 bases from J, with 12 bases in between. This CDR3 has 14 residues. Germline V gene sequence: CDR1 KGHDR, CDR2 SFDVKD. CDR3 nucleotides: TGTGCCACCAGTGATCGACTAGGCAGGGAGACCCAGTACTTC. Protein product: CATSDRLGRETQYF.

This rearrangement joins TRBV3-1 (or the pseudogene TRBV3-2) to TRBJ2-6, with 8 bases aligning to TRBD1. V lost 4 bases to trimming and J lost 4 bases; unmatched junction nucleotides: 6. The V gene's germline CDR1 is LGHDT and CDR2 YNNKEL (reference sequence). CDR3 size: 16 residues. As DNA, the CDR3 is TGTGCCAGCAGCCCGACAGGGGCGGGGGGGGCCAACGTCCTGACTTTC. It yields the protein CASSPTGAGGANVLTF.

The chain links TRBV20-1 to TRBJ1-3, with unresolved D. V lost 5 bases to trimming and J lost 0 bases, with 2 bases between them. The length of the CDR3 is 11 residues. Per germline, CDR1 DFQATT and CDR2 SNEGSKA (reference sequence). The CDR3 loop reads CSAPSGNTIYF. CDR3 bases: TGCAGTGCTCCCTCTGGAAACACCATATATTTT.

This clone was counted a single time. This chain joins TRBV29-1 and TRBJ2-3, with D possibly being TRBD2 (5 bases). Germline CDR1 SQVTM, CDR2 ANQGSEA. Trimming left V 7 bases short and J 3 bases short, with 11 bases between. The CDR3 is 12 amino acids. The CDR3 sequence: CSAEGRTDTQYF. The CDR3 DNA reads as TGCAGCGCCGAGGGTAGGACAGATACGCAGTATTTT.

This chain joins TRBV18 and TRBJ2-7, with TRBD1 matching over 9 bases. The germline V gene has CDR1 KGHSH and CDR2 LQKENI. The CDR3 runs to 14 residues. The junction had 2 bases not matched to a gene; V was cut back by 3 bases and J by 2 bases. CDR3: CASSPGTGPYEQYF. For the CDR3, the DNA is TGTGCCAGCTCACCCGGGACAGGGCCCTACGAGCAGTACTTC.

The chain carries TRBV16 and TRBJ2-2; D call uncertain. The CDR3 contains 14 residues. V was clipped by 9 bases and J by 1 base, with 12 bases between them. CDR1 is KGHSY, CDR2 FQNENV, per germline. The CDR3 spells CARIQGRNTGELFF. Here the CDR3 DNA reads TGTGCCAGAATCCAAGGGCGGAACACCGGGGAGCTGTTTTTT.

The sample holds many counts of this clone. The V and J genes are TRBV14 and TRBJ1-2; D gene unclear. V was pared by 3 bases and J by 4 bases, with 9 bases between. Germline V gene lookup returns CDR1 SGHDN and CDR2 FVKESK. This CDR3 is 13 amino acids long. CDR3 region: CASSHKQSYGYTF. Here the CDR3 DNA reads TGTGCCAGCAGCCACAAACAAAGCTATGGCTACACCTTC.